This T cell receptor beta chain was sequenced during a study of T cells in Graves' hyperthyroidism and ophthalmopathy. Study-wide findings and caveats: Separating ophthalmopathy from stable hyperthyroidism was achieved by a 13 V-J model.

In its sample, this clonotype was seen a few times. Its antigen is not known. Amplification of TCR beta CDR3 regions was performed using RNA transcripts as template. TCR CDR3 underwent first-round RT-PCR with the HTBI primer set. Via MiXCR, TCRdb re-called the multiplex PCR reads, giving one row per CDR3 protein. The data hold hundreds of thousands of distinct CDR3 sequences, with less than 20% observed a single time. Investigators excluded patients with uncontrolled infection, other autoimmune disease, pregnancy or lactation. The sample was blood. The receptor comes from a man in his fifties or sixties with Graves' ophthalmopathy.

DNA of the CDR3: TGCAGTGCTAGCCCTAGCGGGAGCACAGATACGCAGTATTTT. Protein product: CSASPSGSTDTQYF. The chain recombines TRBV20-1 with TRBJ2-3; 8 bases are a match to TRBD2. CDR1 DFQATT and CDR2 SNEGSKA come from the germline V gene (reference sequence). V was pared by 3 bases and J by 0 bases, with 2 bases of the junction left unmatched. The CDR3 contains 14 residues.